Listed below are T cell receptor beta chains from one sample, sequenced in a study of graft-versus-host responses after intestinal transplantation. Profiled with immunoSEQ multiplex PCR; TCRdb holds only in-frame clones, not every one. The sample lists about 4,700 clones, around 26% seen once, with 24% in the top ten. The source was alloreactive CD8+ T cells from a mixed lymphocyte reaction culture, collected before transplantation. The receptors come from a human patient who was an organ donor for intestinal transplantation. CDR3s include the opening cysteine and the closing phenylalanine or tryptophan.

V,CDR3
TRBV13,CASSTAQVTNEKLFF
TRBV6-7,CASSYRDTCYTF
TRBV4-2,CASSPSSRGGFDNEQFF
TRBV11-3,CASSLGITDNYGYTF
TRBV11-2,CATLGRWNEQFF
TRBV18,CASSPSAAGGRTDTQYF
TRBV27,CASSPLDPAGDTQYF
TRBV7-6,CASSDDRGLQPQHF
TRBV30,CAWSPQGLFEQFF
TRBV11-3,CASSMSGEWDREPPDTQYF
TRBV27,CASSPRQGAEIYNEQFF
TRBV29-1,CSVEVDRTETQYF
TRBV27,CASRLTGGNQPQHF
TRBV15,CATSRTPELAGGDSTDTQYF
TRBV4-3,CASSQEIGGGAYNEQFF
TRBV27,CASSSRTSGARSEQFF
TRBV15,CATSREDWNYGYTF